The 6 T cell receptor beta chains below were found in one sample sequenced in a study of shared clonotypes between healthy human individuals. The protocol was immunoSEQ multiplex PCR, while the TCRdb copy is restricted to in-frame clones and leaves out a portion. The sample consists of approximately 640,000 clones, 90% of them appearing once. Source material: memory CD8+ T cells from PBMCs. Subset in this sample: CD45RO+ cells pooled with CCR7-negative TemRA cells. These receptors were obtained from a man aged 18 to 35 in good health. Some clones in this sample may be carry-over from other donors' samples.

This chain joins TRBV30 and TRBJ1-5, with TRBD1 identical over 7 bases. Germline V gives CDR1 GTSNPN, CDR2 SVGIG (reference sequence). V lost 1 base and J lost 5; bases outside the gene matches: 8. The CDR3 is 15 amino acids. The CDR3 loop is CAWSATGMGYQPQHF. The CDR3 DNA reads TGTGCCTGGAGTGCGACAGGGATGGGGTATCAGCCCCAGCATTTT.

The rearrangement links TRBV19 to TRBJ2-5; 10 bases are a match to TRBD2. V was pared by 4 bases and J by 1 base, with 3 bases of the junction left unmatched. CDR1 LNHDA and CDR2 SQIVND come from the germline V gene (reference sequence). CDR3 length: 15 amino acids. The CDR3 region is CASSTRTSGQETQYF. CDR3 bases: TGTGCCAGTAGTACGCGGACTAGCGGCCAAGAGACCCAGTACTTC. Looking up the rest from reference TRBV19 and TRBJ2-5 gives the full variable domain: DGGITQSPKYLFRKEGQNVTLSCEQNLNHDAMYWYRQDPGQGLRLIYYSQIVNDFQKGDIAEGYSVSREKKESFPLTVTSAQKNPTAFYLCASSTRTSGQETQYFGPGTRLLVL.

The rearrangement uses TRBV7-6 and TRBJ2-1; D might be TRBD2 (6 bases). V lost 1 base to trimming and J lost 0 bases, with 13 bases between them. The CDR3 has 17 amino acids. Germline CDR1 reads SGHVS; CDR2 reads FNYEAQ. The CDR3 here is CASSLVGRGRSYNEQFF. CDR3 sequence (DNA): TGTGCCAGCAGCTTAGTGGGGCGGGGACGCTCCTACAATGAGCAGTTCTTC.

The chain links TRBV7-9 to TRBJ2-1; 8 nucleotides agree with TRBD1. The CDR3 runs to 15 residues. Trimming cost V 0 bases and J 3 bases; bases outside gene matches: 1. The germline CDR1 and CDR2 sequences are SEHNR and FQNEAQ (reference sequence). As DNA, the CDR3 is TGTGCCAGCAGCTTAGCACAGGGGGTCTACAATGAGCAGTTCTTC. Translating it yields CASSLAQGVYNEQFF. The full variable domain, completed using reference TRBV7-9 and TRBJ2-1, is DTGVSQNPRHKITKRGQNVTFRCDPISEHNRLYWYRQTLGQGPEFLTYFQNEAQLEKSRLLSDRFSAERPKGSFSTLEIQRTEQGDSAMYLCASSLAQGVYNEQFFGPGTRLTVL.

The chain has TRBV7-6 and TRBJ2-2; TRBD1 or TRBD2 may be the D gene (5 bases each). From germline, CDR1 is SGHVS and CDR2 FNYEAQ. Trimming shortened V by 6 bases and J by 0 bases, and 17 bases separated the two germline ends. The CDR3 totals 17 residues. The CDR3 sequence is CASSHSKGTANTGELFF. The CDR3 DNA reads TGTGCCAGCAGTCATTCAAAGGGGACCGCGAACACCGGGGAGCTGTTTTTT.

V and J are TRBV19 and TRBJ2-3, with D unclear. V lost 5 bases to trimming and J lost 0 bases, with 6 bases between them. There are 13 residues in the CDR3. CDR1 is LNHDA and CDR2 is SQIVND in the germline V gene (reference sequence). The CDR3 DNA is TGTGCCAGTAGTGAGCTTAGCACAGATACGCAGTATTTT. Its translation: CASSELSTDTQYF.